A single sample is the source of the 20 T cell receptor beta chains below, sequenced in a study of radiotherapy plus CTLA-4 blockade in lung cancer (dated by TCRdb to between 2018 and 2020). Preparation of the library involved the immunoSEQ multiplex PCR assay. The immuneACCESS repertoire file appears here via TCRdb, limited to in-frame rearrangements. These files lack a portion of the clones; in checked studies, under half of the deficit traces to unresolved V genes, and the cause of the others is not known. The sample records around 82,000 clones, around 87% of which are singletons. The top ten clones comprise around 17% of the sample. The sample here was peripheral blood, taken from a patient treated with radiotherapy plus ipilimumab. Every receptor here comes from a human donor with non-small cell lung cancer that progressed on radiotherapy plus ipilimumab.

V gene TRBV4-1 combines with J gene TRBJ2-2; no clear D. The CDR3 is 17 amino acids. V shed 1 base and J shed 0 bases, with 12 bases lying between them. The V gene's germline CDR1 is MGHRA and CDR2 YSYEKL. DNA for the CDR3: TGCGCCAGCAGCCAAGGAGGCGCGGTGACGAACACCGGGGAGCTGTTTTTT. Protein: CASSQGGAVTNTGELFF.

V gene TRBV27 combines with J gene TRBJ2-3; the D is unclear. V gave up 7 bases and J gave up 4 bases, with 3 bases separating them. Germline V gives CDR1 MNHEY, CDR2 SMNVEV (reference sequence). There are 10 residues in the CDR3. The CDR3 here is CASKPDTQYF. CDR3 in DNA: TGTGCCAGCAAGCCAGATACGCAGTATTTT.

This CDR3 reads CASSLGQNEQFF. CDR3 sequence (DNA): TGCGCCAGCAGCTTAGGACAAAATGAGCAGTTCTTC. The chain has TRBV5-1 and TRBJ2-1, with D possibly being TRBD1 (5 bases). V lost 2 bases to trimming and J lost 7 bases, with 7 bases between them. The CDR3 has 12 residues. Germline CDR1 SGHRS, CDR2 YFSETQ.

The chain links TRBV27 to TRBJ2-7; tentative D call: TRBD1 (6 bases). Germline values: CDR1 MNHEY, CDR2 SMNVEV (reference sequence). The germline V and J ends were trimmed by 0 bases and 5 bases, with 14 bases remaining between them. The CDR3 runs 15 residues. DNA for the CDR3: TGTGCCAGCAGTTTATCTCGTGTCAGGGGAAACGAGCAGTACTTC. Translation gives CASSLSRVRGNEQYF.

This chain uses TRBV5-6 with TRBJ2-7; possible D gene TRBD1, 5 bases. The V end lost 0 bases, the J end lost 7 bases, and 14 bases lay between the germline ends. This CDR3 has 14 amino acids. CDR1 SGHDT and CDR2 YYEEEE come from the germline V gene. The chain's CDR3 is CASSLDGSPGEQYF. In DNA form, the CDR3 reads TGTGCCAGCAGCTTGGACGGTTCACCAGGGGAGCAGTACTTC.

The rearrangement links TRBV27 to TRBJ2-7; a possible D gene is TRBD1 (5 bases). CDR1 MNHEY and CDR2 SMNVEV come from the germline V gene (reference sequence). The CDR3 loop spans 15 amino acids. V was clipped by 2 bases and J by 0 bases, with 11 bases between them. The CDR3 region has the DNA TGTGCCAGCAGTTTACTAGGGGCCAACTCCTACGAGCAGTACTTC. Its translation: CASSLLGANSYEQYF.

The chain joins TRBV5-1 to TRBJ1-2; D remains ambiguous. With 4 bases removed from V and 0 bases from J, the gap between germline ends came to 7 bases. Germline CDR1 SGHRS, CDR2 YFSETQ. The CDR3 contains 13 residues. In DNA form, the CDR3 reads TGCGCCAGCAGCCCGACGGCTAACTATGGCTACACCTTC. Its protein is CASSPTANYGYTF.

This rearrangement joins TRBV27 to TRBJ1-2, with 7 bases lining up with TRBD1. Losses at the gene ends were 10 bases for V and 5 bases for J; bases not matched to a gene: 7. Germline V gene sequence: CDR1 MNHEY, CDR2 SMNVEV (reference sequence). This CDR3 contains 12 residues. The CDR3 reads CATMQGDYGYTF. Written as DNA, the CDR3 is TGTGCCACGATGCAGGGGGATTATGGCTACACCTTC.

The chain recombines TRBV6-5 with TRBJ1-5, with D tentatively TRBD1 (5 bases). Trimming pared 2 bases from V and 6 bases from J, leaving 5 bases between. Germline-derived CDR1 and CDR2 are MNHEY and SVGAGI. CDR3 size: 12 residues. DNA of the CDR3: TGTGCCAGCAGTTACGGGGGTCAGCCCCAGCATTTT. Amino acids: CASSYGGQPQHF.

V and J are TRBV27 and TRBJ1-2, with D possibly TRBD1 on 5 matching bases. The CDR3 is 13 amino acids. Trimming pared 6 bases from V and 4 bases from J, leaving 12 bases between. The germline CDR1 and CDR2 sequences are MNHEY and SMNVEV (reference sequence). The CDR3: CASSRPGPYGYTF. CDR3 in DNA: TGTGCCAGCAGCCGGCCGGGGCCCTATGGCTACACCTTC.

The chain couples TRBV6-5 to TRBJ2-5; D is unclear. V dropped 5 bases and J dropped 5 bases, with 15 bases sitting between them. Germline V gene lookup returns CDR1 MNHEY and CDR2 SVGAGI. The CDR3 contains 14 residues. The CDR3 spells CASSPINLGETQYF. CDR3 sequence (DNA): TGTGCCAGCAGTCCCATAAATCTCGGCGAGACCCAGTACTTC.

V and J are TRBV21-1 and TRBJ1-1. TRBV21-1 is an annotated pseudogene. The CDR3 has 16 amino acids. DNA of the CDR3: TGTGCCAGCAGCATAAAAACCGGCCCCCGGATCGCTGAAGCTTTCTTT. Encoded protein: CASSIKTGPRIAEAFF.

The rearrangement links TRBV19 to TRBJ1-1, with a tentative D call TRBD1 (6 bases). CDR1 and CDR2 (germline): LNHDA, SQIVND (reference sequence). The V end was cut by 6 bases, the J end by 2 bases, with 19 bases between. This CDR3 is 16 amino acids long. CDR3 sequence: CASSPWVGGVNTEAFF. As DNA, the CDR3 is TGTGCCAGTAGCCCTTGGGTGGGGGGCGTAAACACTGAAGCTTTCTTT.

The chain recombines TRBV27 with TRBJ2-1, with TRBD2 matching over 9 bases. The J segment lost 6 bases and the V segment lost 9 bases, leaving 0 bases of the junction unmatched. This CDR3 region has 11 residues. Looked up from germline, CDR1 is MNHEY and CDR2 is SMNVEV (reference sequence). The CDR3 loop reads CASSGGNEQFF. CDR3 DNA: TGTGCCAGTAGCGGGGGCAATGAGCAGTTCTTC.

The chain joins TRBV10-3 to TRBJ2-2, with TRBD1 as a possible D gene (5 bases). The germline CDR1 and CDR2 sequences are ENHRY and SYGVKD. This CDR3 contains 14 residues. Trimming took off 3 bases at V and 4 bases at J, with 9 bases between the two ends. The CDR3 region has the DNA TGTGCCATCAGTGATTCAGGGTTCACCGGGGAGCTGTTTTTT. This codes for CAISDSGFTGELFF.

The chain carries TRBV9 and TRBJ1-5; no definite D call. Trimming removed 0 bases at V and 0 bases at J, with 7 bases between. CDR1 is SGDLS and CDR2 is YYNGEE in the germline V gene. The CDR3 is 15 residues long. CDR3 in amino acids: CASSVEGYSNQPQHF. DNA for the CDR3: TGTGCCAGCAGCGTAGAAGGGTATAGCAATCAGCCCCAGCATTTT.

This clone has a handful of counts. This chain links TRBV7-9 with TRBJ2-2; TRBD1 agrees at 8 bases. In germline, CDR1 is SEHNR, CDR2 FQNEAQ (reference sequence). V shed 0 bases, J shed 1 base, and the junction held 4 bases outside the gene matches. This CDR3 is built from 17 residues. The CDR3 DNA sequence: TGTGCCAGCAGCTTAGCTCTAGGACAGGGGAACACCGGGGAGCTGTTTTTT. It encodes CASSLALGQGNTGELFF.

The rearrangement joins TRBV23-1 to TRBJ2-7; 7 positions agree with TRBD1. TRBV23-1 is recorded as an ORF, its role being uncertain. The CDR3 runs 17 residues. The V gene end was trimmed by 0 bases and the J gene end by 2 bases; junction bases not matched to a gene: 10. This chain's CDR3 is CASSQSTGRVRAYEQYF. CDR3 DNA: TGCGCCAGCAGTCAATCGACAGGGCGGGTCCGAGCCTACGAGCAGTACTTC.

J is TRBJ2-3 and V is TRBV7-2; D is perhaps TRBD2 (7 bases). V shed 1 base and J shed 2 bases, with 13 bases lying between them. Germline V gene data show CDR1 as SGHTA and CDR2 as FQGNSA. The CDR3 consists of 16 residues. The CDR3, as DNA: TGTGCCAGCAGCTTAGGGCCGGGGGGACACACAGATACGCAGTATTTT. Amino acids: CASSLGPGGHTDTQYF.

The J gene is TRBJ2-1, the V gene TRBV6-4; 15 nucleotides align to TRBD2. This CDR3 comprises 15 residues. Germline assignment: CDR1 MRHNA and CDR2 SNTAGT. V shed 0 bases, J shed 13 bases, and the junction held 4 bases outside the gene matches. CDR3 sequence (DNA): TGTGCCAGCAGTGACTCGGGACTAGCGGGAGGAAGCCAGTTCTTC. This codes for CASSDSGLAGGSQFF.